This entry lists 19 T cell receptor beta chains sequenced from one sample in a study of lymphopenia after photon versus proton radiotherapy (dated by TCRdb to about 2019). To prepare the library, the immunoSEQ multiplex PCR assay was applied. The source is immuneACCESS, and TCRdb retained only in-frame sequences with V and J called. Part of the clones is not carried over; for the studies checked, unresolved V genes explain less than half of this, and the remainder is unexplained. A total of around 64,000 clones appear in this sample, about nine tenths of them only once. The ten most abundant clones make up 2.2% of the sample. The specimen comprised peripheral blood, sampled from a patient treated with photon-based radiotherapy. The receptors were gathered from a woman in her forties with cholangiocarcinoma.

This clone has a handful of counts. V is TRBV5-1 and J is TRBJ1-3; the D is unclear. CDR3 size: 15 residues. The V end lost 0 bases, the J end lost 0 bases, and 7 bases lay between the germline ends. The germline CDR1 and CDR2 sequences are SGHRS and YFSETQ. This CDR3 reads CASSLGGNSGNTIYF. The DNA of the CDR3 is TGCGCCAGCAGCTTGGGCGGTAACTCTGGAAACACCATATATTTT. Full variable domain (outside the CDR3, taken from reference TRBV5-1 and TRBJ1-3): KAGVTQTPRYLIKTRGQQVTLSCSPISGHRSVSWYQQTPGQGLQFLFEYFSETQRNKGNFPGRFSGRQFSNSRSEMNVSTLELGDSALYLCASSLGGNSGNTIYFGEGSWLTVV.

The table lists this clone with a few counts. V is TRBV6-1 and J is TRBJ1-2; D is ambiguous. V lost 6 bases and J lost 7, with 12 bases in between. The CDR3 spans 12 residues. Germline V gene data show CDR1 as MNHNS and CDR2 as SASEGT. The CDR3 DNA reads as TGTGCCAGCAGCCTCTTCGAATCTGGCTACACCTTC. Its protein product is CASSLFESGYTF.

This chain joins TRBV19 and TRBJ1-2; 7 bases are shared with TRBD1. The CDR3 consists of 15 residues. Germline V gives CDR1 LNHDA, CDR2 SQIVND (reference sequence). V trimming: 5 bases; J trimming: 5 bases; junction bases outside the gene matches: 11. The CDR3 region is CASSPRDREGYGYTF. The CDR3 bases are TGTGCCAGTAGTCCGCGAGACAGGGAGGGATATGGCTACACCTTC.

CDR3 residues: CASSWGRTYEQYF. The CDR3 DNA reads TGTGCCAGCAGCTGGGGACGGACCTACGAGCAGTACTTC. The rearrangement links TRBV5-4 to TRBJ2-7; D possibly uses TRBD1 or TRBD2 (5 bases each). The germline V gene encodes CDR1 SGHNT and CDR2 YYREEE (reference sequence). The CDR3 spans 13 residues. The V gene lost 3 bases and the J gene lost 2 bases, with 9 bases spanning the gap.

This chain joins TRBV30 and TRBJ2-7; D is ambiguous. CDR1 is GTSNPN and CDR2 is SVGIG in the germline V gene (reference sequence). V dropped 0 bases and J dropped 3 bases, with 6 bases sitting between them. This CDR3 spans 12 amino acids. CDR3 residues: CAWSVRSYEQYF. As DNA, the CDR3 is TGTGCCTGGAGTGTGAGGAGCTACGAGCAGTACTTC. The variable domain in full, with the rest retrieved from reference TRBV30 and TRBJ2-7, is SQTIHQWPATLVQPVGSPLSLECTVEGTSNPNLYWYRQAAGRGLQLLFYSVGIGQISSEVPQNLSASRPQDRQFILSSKKLLLSDSGFYLCAWSVRSYEQYFGPGTRLTVT.

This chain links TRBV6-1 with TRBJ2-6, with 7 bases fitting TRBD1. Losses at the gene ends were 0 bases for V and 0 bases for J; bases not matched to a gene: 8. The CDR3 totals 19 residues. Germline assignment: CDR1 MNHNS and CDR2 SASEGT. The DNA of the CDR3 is TGTGCCAGCAGTGAAGCTTTGGACAGGATAAGCTCTGGGGCCAACGTCCTGACTTTC. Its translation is CASSEALDRISSGANVLTF.

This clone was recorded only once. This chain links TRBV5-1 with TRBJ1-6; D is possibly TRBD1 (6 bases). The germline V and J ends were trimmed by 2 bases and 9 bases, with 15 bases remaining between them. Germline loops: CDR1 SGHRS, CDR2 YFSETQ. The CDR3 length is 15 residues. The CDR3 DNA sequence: TGCGCCAGCAGCTTTATACAGGGATCGAGTTCACCCCTCCACTTT. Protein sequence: CASSFIQGSSSPLHF.

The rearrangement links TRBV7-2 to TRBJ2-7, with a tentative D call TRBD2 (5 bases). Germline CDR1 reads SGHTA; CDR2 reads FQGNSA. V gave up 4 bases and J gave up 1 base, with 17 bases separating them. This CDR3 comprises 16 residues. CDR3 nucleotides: TGTGCCAGCAGCTCTTCCCGGACTCTTTTTTCCTACGAGCAGTACTTC. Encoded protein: CASSSSRTLFSYEQYF. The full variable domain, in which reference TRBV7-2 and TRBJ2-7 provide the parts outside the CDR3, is GAGVSQSPSNKVTEKGKDVELRCDPISGHTALYWYRQSLGQGLEFLIYFQGNSAPDKSGLPSDRFSAERTGGSVSTLTIQRTQQEDSAVYLCASSSSRTLFSYEQYFGPGTRLTVT.

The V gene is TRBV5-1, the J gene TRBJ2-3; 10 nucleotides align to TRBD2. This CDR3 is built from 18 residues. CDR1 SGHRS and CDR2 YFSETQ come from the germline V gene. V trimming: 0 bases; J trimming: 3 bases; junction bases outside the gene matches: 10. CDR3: CASSLGATSGTVTDTQYF. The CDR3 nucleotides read TGCGCCAGCAGCTTGGGGGCCACTAGCGGGACTGTAACAGATACGCAGTATTTT.

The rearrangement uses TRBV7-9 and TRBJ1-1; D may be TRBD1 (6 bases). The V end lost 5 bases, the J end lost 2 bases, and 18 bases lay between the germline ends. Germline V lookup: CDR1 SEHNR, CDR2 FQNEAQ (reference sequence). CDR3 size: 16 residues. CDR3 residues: CASSDSPRGGNTEAFF. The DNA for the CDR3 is TGTGCCAGCAGCGATAGTCCCAGGGGAGGCAACACTGAAGCTTTCTTT.

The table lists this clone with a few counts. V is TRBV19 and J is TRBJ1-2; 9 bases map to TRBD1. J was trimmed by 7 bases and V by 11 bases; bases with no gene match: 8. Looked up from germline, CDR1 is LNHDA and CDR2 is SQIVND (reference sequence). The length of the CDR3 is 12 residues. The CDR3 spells CASGTGYVGYTF. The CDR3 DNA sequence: TGTGCCTCCGGGACAGGGTATGTTGGCTACACCTTC.

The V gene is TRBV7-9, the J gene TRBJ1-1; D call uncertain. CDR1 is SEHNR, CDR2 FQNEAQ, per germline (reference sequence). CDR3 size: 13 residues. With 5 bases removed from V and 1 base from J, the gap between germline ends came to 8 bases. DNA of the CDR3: TGTGCCAGCAGCACTACGACGAACACTGAAGCTTTCTTT. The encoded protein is CASSTTTNTEAFF.

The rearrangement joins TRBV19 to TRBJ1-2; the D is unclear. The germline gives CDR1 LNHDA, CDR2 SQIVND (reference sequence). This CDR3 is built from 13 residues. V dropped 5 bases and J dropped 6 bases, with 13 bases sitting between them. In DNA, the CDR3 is TGTGCCAGTAGTCCCTCGAGGGCGCATGGCTACACCTTC. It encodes CASSPSRAHGYTF.

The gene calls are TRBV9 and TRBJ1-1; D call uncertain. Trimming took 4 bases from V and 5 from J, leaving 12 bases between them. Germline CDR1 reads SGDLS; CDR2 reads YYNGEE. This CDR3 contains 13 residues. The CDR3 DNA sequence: TGTGCCAGCAGCCAATCCCGGGGAACTGAAGCTTTCTTT. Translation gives CASSQSRGTEAFF.

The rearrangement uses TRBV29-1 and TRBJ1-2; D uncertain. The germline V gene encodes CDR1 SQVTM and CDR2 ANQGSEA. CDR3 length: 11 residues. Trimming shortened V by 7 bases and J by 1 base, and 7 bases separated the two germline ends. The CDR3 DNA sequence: TGCAGCGCGACACATAACTATGGCTACACCTTC. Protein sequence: CSATHNYGYTF.

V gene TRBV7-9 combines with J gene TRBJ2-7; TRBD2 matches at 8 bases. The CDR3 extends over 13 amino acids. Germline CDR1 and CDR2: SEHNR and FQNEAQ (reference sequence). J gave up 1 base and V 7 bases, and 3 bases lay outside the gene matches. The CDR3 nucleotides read TGTGCCAGCATACTAGCGGAATCCTACGAGCAGTACTTC. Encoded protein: CASILAESYEQYF.

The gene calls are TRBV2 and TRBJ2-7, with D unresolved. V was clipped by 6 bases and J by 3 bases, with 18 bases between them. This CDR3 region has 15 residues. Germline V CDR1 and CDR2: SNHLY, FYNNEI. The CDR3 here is CASREYQATVYEQYF. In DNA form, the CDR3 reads TGTGCCAGCAGGGAGTATCAGGCGACGGTCTACGAGCAGTACTTC. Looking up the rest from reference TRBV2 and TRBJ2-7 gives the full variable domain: EPEVTQTPSHQVTQMGQEVILRCVPISNHLYFYWYRQILGQKVEFLVSFYNNEISEKSEIFDDQFSVERPDGSNFTLKIRSTKLEDSAMYFCASREYQATVYEQYFGPGTRLTVT.

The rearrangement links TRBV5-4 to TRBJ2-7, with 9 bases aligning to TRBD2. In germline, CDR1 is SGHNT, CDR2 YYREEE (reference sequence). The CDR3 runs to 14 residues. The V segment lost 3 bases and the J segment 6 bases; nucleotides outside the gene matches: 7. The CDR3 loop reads CASSSLAGASEQYF. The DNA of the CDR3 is TGTGCCAGCAGCTCTTTAGCGGGGGCGAGCGAGCAGTACTTC.

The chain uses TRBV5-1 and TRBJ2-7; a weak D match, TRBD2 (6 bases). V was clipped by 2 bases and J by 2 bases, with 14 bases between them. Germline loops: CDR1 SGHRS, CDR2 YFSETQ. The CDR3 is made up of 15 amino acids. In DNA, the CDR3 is TGCGCCAGCAGCTTTACCGGGAGCGGTACCTACGAGCAGTACTTC. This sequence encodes CASSFTGSGTYEQYF.